What follows are 12 T cell receptor beta chains derived from one specimen sequenced in a study of T cell repertoires in cytomegalovirus infection. TCRdb processed the reads anew with MiXCR; each CDR3 protein has one entry. This table has 200,000 to 300,000 distinct CDR3 sequences, less than 9.5% appearing once. The specimen was PBMCs. These receptors came from a human donor in good health (CMV status not recorded). Some clones in this sample may be carry-over from other donors' samples.

This clonotype was seen many times. The V gene is TRBV7-2, the J gene TRBJ1-5; 12 bases fit TRBD1. The V and J ends lost 1 base and 2 bases, in that order; junction bases with no gene match: 6. The CDR3 totals 18 residues. Germline-derived CDR1 and CDR2 are SGHTA and FQGNSA. The CDR3 region has the DNA TGTGCCAGCAGCTTAGGGGGGACAGGGGGCGAGCGCAATCAGCCCCAGCATTTT. Protein product: CASSLGGTGGERNQPQHF. Looking up the rest from reference TRBV7-2 and TRBJ1-5 gives the full variable domain: GAGVSQSPSNKVTEKGKDVELRCDPISGHTALYWYRQSLGQGLEFLIYFQGNSAPDKSGLPSDRFSAERTGGSVSTLTIQRTQQEDSAVYLCASSLGGTGGERNQPQHFGDGTRLSIL.

This clonotype was seen many times. V gene TRBV7-6 combines with J gene TRBJ1-4, with D maybe TRBD1 (6 bases). With 5 bases removed from V and 3 bases from J, the gap between germline ends came to 13 bases. The CDR3 covers 15 residues. CDR1 SGHVS and CDR2 FNYEAQ come from the germline V gene. The CDR3 bases are TGTGCCAGCAGCCCAACAGGGAGTCCTAATGAAAAACTGTTTTTT. This gives the protein CASSPTGSPNEKLFF. Drawing the rest from reference TRBV7-6 and TRBJ1-4, the complete variable domain is GAGVSQSPRYKVTKRGQDVALRCDPISGHVSLYWYRQALGQGPEFLTYFNYEAQQDKSGLPNDRFSAERPEGSISTLTIQRTEQRDSAMYRCASSPTGSPNEKLFFGSGTQLSVL.

This clonotype has ten or more counts. The V and J genes are TRBV7-2 and TRBJ2-1; D unclear. The CDR3 runs 15 residues. Trimming removed 8 bases from V and 5 bases from J, with 19 bases in between. CDR1 is SGHTA and CDR2 is FQGNSA in the germline V gene. The CDR3 region is CASHPGGSRNNEQFF. Written as DNA, the CDR3 is TGTGCCAGCCACCCCGGTGGCAGCCGGAACAATGAGCAGTTCTTC.

This clonotype was seen only a few times. V usage is TRBV28 and J usage is TRBJ1-1; possible D gene TRBD1, 6 bases. Germline CDR1 and CDR2: MDHEN and SYDVKM. The CDR3 is 15 amino acids. Deletions cut 6 bases from V and 5 bases from J, with 19 bases between. CDR3 bases: TGTGCCAGCAGCTCACCGACCGGACAGTGGACTGAAGCTTTCTTT. Its translation is CASSSPTGQWTEAFF.

The chain carries TRBV11-2 and TRBJ2-7, with TRBD2 identical over 9 bases. Trimming at V came to 5 bases and at J to 5 bases, leaving 7 bases not matched to a gene. Germline loops: CDR1 SGHAT, CDR2 FQNNGV. The CDR3 contains 14 residues. Here the CDR3 reads CASSPSGRSHEQYF. CDR3 bases: TGTGCCAGCAGCCCAAGCGGGAGGAGTCACGAGCAGTACTTC.

The sample holds many counts of this clonotype. The chain employs TRBV12-3 or TRBV12-4 and TRBJ2-7; D remains unclear. The CDR3 totals 14 residues. V dropped 2 bases and J dropped 0 bases, with 8 bases sitting between them. The CDR3 loop reads CASSLRRSSYEQYF. In DNA form, the CDR3 reads TGTGCCAGCAGTTTAAGGCGGAGCTCCTACGAGCAGTACTTC.

This clonotype has a count of ten or more. The V and J genes are TRBV6-1 and TRBJ2-5; the D gene is possibly TRBD1 (6 bases). The V end lost 8 bases, the J end lost 0 bases, and 13 bases lay between the germline ends. Germline CDR1 and CDR2: MNHNS and SASEGT. This CDR3 region has 14 residues. The CDR3 sequence is CASHRRTDQETQYF. DNA of the CDR3: TGTGCCAGCCACCGGAGGACAGACCAAGAGACCCAGTACTTC.

This clonotype occurred many times. J is TRBJ2-1 and V is TRBV7-2; D is unclear. Germline V lookup: CDR1 SGHTA, CDR2 FQGNSA. Trimming cost V 5 bases and J 8 bases, with 13 bases left between them. The CDR3 extends over 13 amino acids. CDR3 DNA sequence: TGTGCCAGCAGCCTCCCGCGTAGGGATGAGCAGTTCTTC. It is translated as CASSLPRRDEQFF.

This clonotype was detected many times. The rearrangement uses TRBV14 and TRBJ1-2, with D perhaps TRBD1 (6 bases). Germline V CDR1 and CDR2: SGHDN, FVKESK. The V end lost 4 bases, the J end lost 1 base, and 19 bases lay between the germline ends. The CDR3 is 17 residues long. CDR3 in amino acids: CASSLLWGPNINYGYTF. CDR3 nucleotide sequence: TGTGCCAGCAGCCTCTTATGGGGGCCGAATATTAACTATGGCTACACCTTC. The full variable domain, its missing parts supplied by reference TRBV14 and TRBJ1-2, is EAGVTQFPSHSVIEKGQTVTLRCDPISGHDNLYWYRRVMGKEIKFLLHFVKESKQDESGMPNNRFLAERTGGTYSTLKVQPAELEDSGVYFCASSLLWGPNINYGYTFGSGTRLTVV.

There are many counts of this clonotype. V gene TRBV12-3 or TRBV12-4 combines with J gene TRBJ2-3; the match to TRBD1 covers 8 bases. This CDR3 has 15 amino acids. The trim removed 2 bases at V and 2 bases at J, leaving 3 bases unmatched. The CDR3 sequence is CASSLTGGLTDTQYF. CDR3 in DNA: TGTGCCAGCAGTTTAACAGGGGGACTCACAGATACGCAGTATTTT.

Many counts were recorded for this clonotype. CDR3 bases: TGTGCCAGCAGTTTGAAGCGGGGGGGCCCCTACGAGCAGTACTTC. Its protein is CASSLKRGGPYEQYF. The gene calls are TRBV12-3 or TRBV12-4 and TRBJ2-7; 10 positions agree with TRBD2. Unmatched junction bases numbered 4, after V lost 3 bases and J lost 2 bases. The CDR3 covers 15 residues.

This clonotype appeared many times. V gene TRBV7-8 combines with J gene TRBJ2-4; TRBD1 agrees at 7 bases. CDR3 size: 15 residues. Per the germline V gene, CDR1 is SGHVS and CDR2 is FQNEAQ. V was clipped by 0 bases and J by 3 bases; unmatched bases: 2. CDR3: CASSLARQGKNIQYF. CDR3 in DNA: TGTGCCAGCAGCTTAGCGCGACAGGGCAAAAACATTCAGTACTTC.